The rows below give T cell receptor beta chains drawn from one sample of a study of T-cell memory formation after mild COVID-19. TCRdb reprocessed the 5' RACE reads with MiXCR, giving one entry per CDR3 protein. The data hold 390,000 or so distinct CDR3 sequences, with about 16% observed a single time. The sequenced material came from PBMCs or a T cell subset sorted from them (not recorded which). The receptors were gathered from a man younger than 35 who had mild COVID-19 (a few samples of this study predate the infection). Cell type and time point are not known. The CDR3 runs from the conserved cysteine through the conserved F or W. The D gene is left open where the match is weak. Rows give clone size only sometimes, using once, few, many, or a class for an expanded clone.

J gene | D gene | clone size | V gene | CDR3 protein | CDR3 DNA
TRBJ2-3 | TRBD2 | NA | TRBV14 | CASSQSGLAGTDTQYF | TGTGCCAGCAGCCAATCCGGACTAGCGGGCACAGATACGCAGTATTTT
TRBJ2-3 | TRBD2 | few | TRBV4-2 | CASSHDGLVQYF | TGTGCCAGCAGCCACGACGGACTAGTTCAGTATTTT
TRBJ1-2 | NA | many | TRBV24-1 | CATSDFPRSYGYTF | TGTGCCACCAGTGATTTCCCTCGATCCTATGGCTACACCTTC
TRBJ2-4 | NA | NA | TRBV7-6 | CASSLALGPSLAGKPGGKNIQYF | TGTGCCAGCAGCTTAGCCCTAGGGCCGTCCCTGGCGGGGAAACCCGGGGGCAAAAACATTCAGTACTTC
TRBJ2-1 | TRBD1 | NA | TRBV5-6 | CASSLAGTGGNEQFF | TGTGCCAGCAGCTTGGCCGGGACAGGGGGCAATGAGCAGTTCTTC
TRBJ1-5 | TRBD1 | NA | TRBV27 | CASSFGQVRQPQHF | TGTGCCAGCAGTTTTGGACAGGTCCGCCAGCCCCAGCATTTT
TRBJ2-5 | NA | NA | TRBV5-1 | CASSPDSPRQTQYF | TGCGCCAGCAGCCCGGACAGCCCCCGGCAGACCCAGTACTTC
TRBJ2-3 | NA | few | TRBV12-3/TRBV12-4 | CASSQMRVAQYF | TGTGCCAGCAGTCAGATGCGGGTTGCGCAGTATTTT
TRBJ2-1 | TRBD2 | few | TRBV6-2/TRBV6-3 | CAASEGAGGLNEQFF | TGTGCCGCCTCCGAAGGCGCGGGGGGGCTGAATGAGCAGTTCTTC
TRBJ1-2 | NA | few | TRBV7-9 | CASSLGAAGRYGYTF | TGTGCCAGCAGCTTAGGCGCGGCAGGGAGATATGGCTACACCTTC
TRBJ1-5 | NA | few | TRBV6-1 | CASSATTGVRNQPQHF | TGTGCCAGCAGTGCTACAACAGGAGTTAGGAATCAGCCCCAGCATTTT
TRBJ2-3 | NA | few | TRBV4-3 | CASSQERVPRTDTQYF | TGCGCCAGCAGCCAAGAGAGGGTCCCCCGGACAGATACGCAGTATTTT
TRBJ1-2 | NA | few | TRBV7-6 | CASSSGFDYGYTF | TGTGCCAGCAGCTCCGGCTTCGACTATGGCTACACCTTC
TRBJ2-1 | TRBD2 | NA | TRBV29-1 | CSAPGPISGPLKSYNEQFF | TGCAGCGCACCAGGACCAATTAGCGGGCCCCTAAAGTCCTACAATGAGCAGTTCTTC
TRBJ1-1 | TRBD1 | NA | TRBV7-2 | CASGDRDRGYGTEAFF | TGTGCCAGCGGAGACCGGGACAGGGGATATGGAACTGAAGCTTTCTTT